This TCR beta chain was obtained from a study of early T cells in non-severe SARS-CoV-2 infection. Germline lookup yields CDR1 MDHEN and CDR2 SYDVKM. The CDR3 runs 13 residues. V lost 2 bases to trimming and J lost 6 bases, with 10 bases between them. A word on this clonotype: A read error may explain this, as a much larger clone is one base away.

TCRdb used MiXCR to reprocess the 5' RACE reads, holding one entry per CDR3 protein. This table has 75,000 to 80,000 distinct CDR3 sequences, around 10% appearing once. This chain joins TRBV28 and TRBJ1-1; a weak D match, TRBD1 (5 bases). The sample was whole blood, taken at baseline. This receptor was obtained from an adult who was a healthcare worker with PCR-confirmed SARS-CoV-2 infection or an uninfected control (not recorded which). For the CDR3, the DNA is TGTGCCAGCAGTTTACCACAGGAACCTGAAGCTTTCTTT. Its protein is CASSLPQEPEAFF.